The TCR beta chain described here comes from a study of blood T cells in healthy people across ages (dated by TCRdb to 2013 to 2016). For the study in its entirety: Template switching captured roughly one uniquely barcoded TCR beta cDNA molecule per two T cells in model experiments. To track age-related changes in TCR beta repertoire diversity, the study relied on deep sequencing normalized with unique cDNA molecular identifiers. The donors were split into four age groups: young (average about 16 years), middle-aged (39), aged (about 62) and long-lived (roughly 88). To avoid experimental bias, donors of different ages were distributed randomly across sequencing lanes. Using the same blood draw, the study looked at two additional independent replicas of 1 million unique cDNA reads for two donors, one aged 18 to 30 and the other aged 80 or older. Summary of the overall study and its limitations: The percentage of naive T cells measured by flow cytometry correlated strongly with observed TCR beta diversity. Observed TCR beta diversity per million T cells fell roughly linearly with age, and a significant reduction was already apparent by age roughly 40. Because donor CMV infection status was unknown, age-related changes in expanded clonotypes were potentially confounded. Since profiling was done on bulk unsorted PBMCs, naive and antigen-experienced compartments could not be conclusively compared. Estimates of total diversity from one million sequenced T cells were regarded as lower bounds and underestimates. Compared with the aged group, the long-lived group had more naive CD4+ T cells, fewer expanded clones and increased TCR diversity, suggesting age selection.

The library was generated by 5' RACE. Sequencing relied on an Illumina HiSeq 2500. A second roughly 6 to 12 cycle PCR used a sample-barcoded 5' primer and a J-beta primer mix. Each TCR beta cDNA molecule received a unique molecular identifier from a template-switch 5' adaptor carrying 12 random nucleotides. At least 2.5 million CDR3-containing paired-end reads were obtained from each sample. First-strand cDNA was synthesized from all RNA with the Mint cDNA synthesis kit, primed by a TRBC-specific oligonucleotide. Following uracil-DNA glycosylase treatment, a first 18-cycle PCR with universal primers M1SS and BC2_uni_R was performed on all cDNA. As for the original processing: For normalization, 1 million high-quality reads were randomly selected from each sample, with every read carrying a distinct molecular identifier. Reads with shared molecular identifiers were discarded instead of being binned into consensus sequences. MiTCR, set to a Q25 quality threshold and the strictest error-elimination algorithm, was used for CDR3 identification, clonotype clustering and error correction. A nonparametric unseen species model with Euler transformation was used to estimate a lower bound on total TCR beta diversity. The public reads were reanalyzed by TCRdb: fastp trimming at Q25, MiXCR alignment, in-frame beta chains only. Each entry is one CDR3 protein sequence, shown with its most common DNA and genes. These V and J calls rely on TCRdb rather than the paper's analysis. The sample table holds 600,000 or so distinct CDR3 sequences, of which approximately 30% were seen once. The top ten clones comprise 15% to 18% of the sample.

The roughly 39 donors, aged about 6 to 95 years, were systemically healthy Caucasian individuals from Russia. Approximately 9 milliliters of peripheral blood were collected from each donor into EDTA-treated Vacutainer tubes. Ficoll-Paque density-gradient centrifugation was used to isolate PBMCs, with at least 6.5 million per sample. Trizol reagent was used to extract total RNA from the PBMCs, yielding at least 5.5 micrograms per sample. For every donor, an aliquot of PBMCs went through flow cytometry to measure the percentages of naive CD45RAhigh/CD27high T cells. The CDR3 spans 18 residues, from the cysteine through the phenylalanine. Kept here is only the CDR3 DNA, which spans 54 bases and is read in frame from base 1. The germline V gene encodes CDR1 SGHRS and CDR2 YFSETQ. After removal of 4 bases from V and 2 bases from J, the junction retains 15 bases not matched to a gene. Comments on this clonotype: Its antigen is unknown. Per-nucleotide qualities are absent, and no much larger clonotype sits a single base away.

The chain is assembled from TRBV5-1 and TRBJ2-3; 8 central nucleotides agree with TRBD2. The sample taken for sequencing was blood. This TCR was recovered from a woman aged 80 or older in good health. Here the CDR3 is given as CASSPLGTGGRTTDTQYF. In nucleotides, the sequence is TGCGCCAGCAGCCCCTTAGGGACGGGGGGGCGTACCACAGATACGCAGTATTTT.